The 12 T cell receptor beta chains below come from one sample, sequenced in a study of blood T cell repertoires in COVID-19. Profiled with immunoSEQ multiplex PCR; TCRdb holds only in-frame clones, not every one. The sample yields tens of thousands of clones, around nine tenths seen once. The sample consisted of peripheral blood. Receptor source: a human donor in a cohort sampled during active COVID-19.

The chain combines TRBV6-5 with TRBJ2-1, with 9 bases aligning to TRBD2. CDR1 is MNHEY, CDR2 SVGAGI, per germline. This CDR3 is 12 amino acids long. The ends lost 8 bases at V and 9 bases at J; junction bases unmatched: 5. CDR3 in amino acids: CASCLAGFEQFF. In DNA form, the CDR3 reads TGTGCCAGCTGCCTAGCGGGATTTGAGCAGTTCTTC.

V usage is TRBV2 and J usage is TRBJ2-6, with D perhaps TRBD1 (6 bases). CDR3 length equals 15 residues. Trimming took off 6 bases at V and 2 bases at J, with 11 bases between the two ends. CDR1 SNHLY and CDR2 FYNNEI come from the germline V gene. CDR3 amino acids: CASRQGLTGANVLTF. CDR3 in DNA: TGTGCCAGCAGACAGGGCCTCACTGGGGCCAACGTCCTGACTTTC.

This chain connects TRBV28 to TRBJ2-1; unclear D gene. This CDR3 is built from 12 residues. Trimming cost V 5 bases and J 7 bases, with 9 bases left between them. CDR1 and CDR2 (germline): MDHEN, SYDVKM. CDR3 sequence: CASSPPINEQFF. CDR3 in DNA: TGTGCCAGCAGTCCCCCTATAAATGAGCAGTTCTTC.

The CDR3, as DNA: TGTGCCAGTAGTCTACGGACAGGGGCGTCGGAGACCCAGTACTTC. Its translation is CASSLRTGASETQYF. The chain recombines TRBV19 with TRBJ2-5; 9 bases line up with TRBD1. V shed 5 bases and J 5 bases; nucleotides not matched to a gene: 9. The CDR3 contains 15 residues. Germline CDR1 is LNHDA and CDR2 is SQIVND (reference sequence).

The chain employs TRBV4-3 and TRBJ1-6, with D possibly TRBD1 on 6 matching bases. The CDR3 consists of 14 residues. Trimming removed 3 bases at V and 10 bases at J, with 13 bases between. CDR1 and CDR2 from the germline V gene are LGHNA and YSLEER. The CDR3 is CASSQEGGWSPLHF. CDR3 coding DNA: TGCGCCAGCAGCCAGGAAGGGGGTTGGTCACCCCTCCACTTT.

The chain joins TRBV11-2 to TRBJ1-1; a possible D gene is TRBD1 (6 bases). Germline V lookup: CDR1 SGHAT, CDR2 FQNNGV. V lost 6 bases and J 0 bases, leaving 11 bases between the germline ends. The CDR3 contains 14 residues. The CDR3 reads CASSPQGLNTEAFF. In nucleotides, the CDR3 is TGTGCCAGCAGTCCACAGGGTCTGAACACTGAAGCTTTCTTT.

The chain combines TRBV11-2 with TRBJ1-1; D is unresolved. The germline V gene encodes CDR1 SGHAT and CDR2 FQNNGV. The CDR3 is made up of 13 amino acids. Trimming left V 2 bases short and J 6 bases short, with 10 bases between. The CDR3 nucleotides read TGTGCCAGCAGCTTATATGGTCCGGCTGAAGCTTTCTTT. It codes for CASSLYGPAEAFF.

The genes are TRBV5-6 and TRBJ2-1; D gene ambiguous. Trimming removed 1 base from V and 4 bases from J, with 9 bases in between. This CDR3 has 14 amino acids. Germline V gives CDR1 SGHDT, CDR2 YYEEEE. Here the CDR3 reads CASSLSVLYNEQFF. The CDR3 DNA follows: TGTGCCAGCAGCTTGTCGGTACTTTACAATGAGCAGTTCTTC.

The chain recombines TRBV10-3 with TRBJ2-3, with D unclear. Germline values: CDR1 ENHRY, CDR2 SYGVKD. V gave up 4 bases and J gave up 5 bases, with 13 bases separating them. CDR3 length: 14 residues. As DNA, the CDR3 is TGTGCCATCAGTGTTATAGATAGAGGAGATACGCAGTATTTT. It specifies CAISVIDRGDTQYF.

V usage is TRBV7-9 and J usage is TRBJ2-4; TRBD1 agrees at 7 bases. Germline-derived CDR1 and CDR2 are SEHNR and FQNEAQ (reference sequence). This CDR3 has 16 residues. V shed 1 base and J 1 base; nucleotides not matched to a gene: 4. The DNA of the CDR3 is TGTGCCAGCAGCTTAGGAGGGGGCAAGGCCAAAAACATTCAGTACTTC. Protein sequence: CASSLGGGKAKNIQYF.

The CDR3 nucleotides read TGTGCCGGGGACAGGGGAGGAGTTCAATCACCCCTCCACTTT. Translated, it gives CAGDRGGVQSPLHF. J is TRBJ1-6 and V is TRBV30, with 10 nucleotides matching TRBD1. The germline V gene has CDR1 GTSNPN and CDR2 SVGIG (reference sequence). J was trimmed by 10 bases and V by 8 bases; bases with no gene match: 11. The CDR3 length is 14 residues.

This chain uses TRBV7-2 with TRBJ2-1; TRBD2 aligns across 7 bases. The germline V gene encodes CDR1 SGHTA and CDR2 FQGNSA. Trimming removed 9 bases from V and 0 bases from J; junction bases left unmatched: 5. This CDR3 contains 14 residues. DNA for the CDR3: TGTGCCAGTGAGCGGGGTGGCTCCTACAATGAGCAGTTCTTC. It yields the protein CASERGGSYNEQFF.